This TCR beta chain was sequenced for a study of cytomegalovirus exposure and HLA in healthy donors. Looking at the study overall: A data release that came early held approximately 85 million unique TCRs from HLA-typed donors.

Primers: 60 Vbeta forward and 13 Jbeta reverse. Sequenced by immunoSEQ multiplex PCR; TCRdb stores in-frame clones only, minus some. The repertoire has 100,000 to 150,000 clones, around 77% of them found once; the top ten carry roughly 13%. Points from the study as a whole: Follow-up analysis seemed to connect common viral pathogens with several of the most significant clusters identified. Differences between HLA loci emerged in a later analysis of TCR association rates, with DRB1 most and HLA-C fewest.

The CDR3 loop spans 14 amino acids. The germline CDR1 and CDR2 sequences are MDHEN and SYDVKM. The germline V and J ends were trimmed by 8 bases and 4 bases, with 18 bases remaining between them. The table lists this clone with a few counts. Its target is unknown. This receptor was identified in a woman in her 40s in good health and CMV-seropositive. The chain combines TRBV28 with TRBJ2-7, with D tentatively TRBD1 (6 bases). The sample consisted of PBMCs. Here the CDR3 reads CASGYQGPRYEQYF. The CDR3 nucleotides are TGTGCCAGCGGTTACCAGGGGCCGCGTTACGAGCAGTACTTC.